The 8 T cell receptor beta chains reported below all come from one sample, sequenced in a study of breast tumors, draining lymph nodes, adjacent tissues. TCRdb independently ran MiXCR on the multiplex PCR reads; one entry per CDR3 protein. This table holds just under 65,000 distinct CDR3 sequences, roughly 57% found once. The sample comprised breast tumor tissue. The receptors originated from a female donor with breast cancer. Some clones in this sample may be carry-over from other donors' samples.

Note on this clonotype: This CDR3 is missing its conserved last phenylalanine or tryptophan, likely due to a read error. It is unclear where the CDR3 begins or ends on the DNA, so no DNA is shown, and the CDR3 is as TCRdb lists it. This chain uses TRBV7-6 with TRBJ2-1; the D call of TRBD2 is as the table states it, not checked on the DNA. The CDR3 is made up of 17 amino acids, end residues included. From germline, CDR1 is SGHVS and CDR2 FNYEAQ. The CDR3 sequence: CASSSNPDGGSPLHFGS.

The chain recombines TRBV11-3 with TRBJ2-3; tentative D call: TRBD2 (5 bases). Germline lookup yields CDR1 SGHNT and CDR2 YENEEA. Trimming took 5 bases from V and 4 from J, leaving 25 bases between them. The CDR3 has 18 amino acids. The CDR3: CASSRRNTGELLADTQYF. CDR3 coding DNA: TGTGCCAGCAGCCGTCGGAACACCGGGGAGCTGTTGGCAGATACGCAGTATTTT.

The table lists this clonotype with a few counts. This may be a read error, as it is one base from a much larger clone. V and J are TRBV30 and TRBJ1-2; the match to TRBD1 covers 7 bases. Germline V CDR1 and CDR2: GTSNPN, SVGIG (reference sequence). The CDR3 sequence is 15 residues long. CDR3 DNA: TGTGCCTGGAGCGCAGGGGGAGGGGTAGGCTATGGCTACGCCTTC. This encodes CAWSAGGGVGYGYAF.

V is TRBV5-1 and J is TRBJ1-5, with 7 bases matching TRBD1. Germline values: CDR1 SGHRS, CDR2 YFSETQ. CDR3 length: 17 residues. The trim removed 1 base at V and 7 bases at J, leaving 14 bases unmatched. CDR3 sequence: CASSLRSTGTDGQPQHF. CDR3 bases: TGCGCCAGCAGCTTGCGGTCCACTGGGACAGATGGACAGCCCCAGCATTTT.

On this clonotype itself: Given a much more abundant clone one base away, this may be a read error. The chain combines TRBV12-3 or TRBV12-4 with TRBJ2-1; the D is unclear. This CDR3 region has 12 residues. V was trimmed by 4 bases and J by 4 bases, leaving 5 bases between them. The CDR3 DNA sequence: TGTGCCAGCAGTTGCAGGTACAATGAGCAGTTCTTC. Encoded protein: CASSCRYNEQFF.

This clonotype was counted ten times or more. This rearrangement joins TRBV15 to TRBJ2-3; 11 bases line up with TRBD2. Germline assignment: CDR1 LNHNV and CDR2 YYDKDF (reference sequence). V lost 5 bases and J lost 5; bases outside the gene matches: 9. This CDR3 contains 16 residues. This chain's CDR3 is CATSPYSGGAIDTQYF. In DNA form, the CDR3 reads TGTGCCACCAGCCCTTATAGCGGGGGGGCGATAGATACGCAGTATTTT.

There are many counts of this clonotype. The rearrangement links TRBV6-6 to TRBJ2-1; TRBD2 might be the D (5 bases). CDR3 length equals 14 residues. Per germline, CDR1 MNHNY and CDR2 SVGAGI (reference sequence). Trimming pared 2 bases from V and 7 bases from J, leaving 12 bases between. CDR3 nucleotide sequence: TGTGCCAGCAGTTACGGGTTAGCGACTAATGAGCAGTTCTTC. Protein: CASSYGLATNEQFF.

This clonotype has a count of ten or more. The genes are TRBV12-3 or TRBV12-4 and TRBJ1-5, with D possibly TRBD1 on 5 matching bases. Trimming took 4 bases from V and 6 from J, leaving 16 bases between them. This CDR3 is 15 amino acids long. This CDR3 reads CASSSSRGKTQPQHF. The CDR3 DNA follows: TGTGCCAGCAGTTCCTCGAGGGGTAAGACTCAGCCCCAGCATTTT.